The sequence of this T cell receptor (beta chain) was determined in a study of breast tumors, draining lymph nodes, adjacent tissues. Germline V gene lookup returns CDR1 DFQATT and CDR2 SNEGSKA (reference sequence). After removal of 3 bases from V and 8 bases from J, the junction contained 12 bases not matched to a gene. There are 15 residues in the CDR3. The lymph nodes were axillary draining lymph nodes from breast cancer patients. Study observations and caveats: Luminal-like breast cancer showed significantly higher tumor–nontumor repertoire similarity than basal-like. Tumor repertoires ranked between lymph nodes and nontumor tissue in diversity, with V and J gene preferences. Data fit most tumor T cells coming from lymph node, expanding in tumor.

In TCRdb, the multiplex PCR reads were re-called with MiXCR into one record per CDR3 protein. The sample consists of 150,000 to 200,000 distinct CDR3 sequences, around 35% of them appearing once. Regarding this clonotype: Antigen: not known.

The TCR comes from a female donor with breast cancer. Some clones in this sample may be carry-over from other donors' samples. The V gene is TRBV20-1, the J gene TRBJ2-1, with 8 bases identical to TRBD2. Sequenced: axillary lymph node tissue. CDR3 sequence: CSASELAGRIHEQFF. The CDR3 DNA follows: TGCAGTGCTAGTGAGTTAGCGGGACGCATACATGAGCAGTTCTTC.